This entry lists 12 T cell receptor beta chains sequenced from one sample in a study of human T cells and chemical hapten exposure. Time point in this sample: pre-sensitization, week 0. Treatment described: therapeutic diphenylcyclopropenone sensitization with weekly scalp DPC. TCRdb recomputed calls from the RACE reads with MiXCR, one row per CDR3 protein. This sample carries around 95,000 distinct CDR3 sequences, roughly a tenth of them seen once, and the ten largest clones take around 3.3%. Sequencing used whole blood, obtained in connection with sensitization to the hapten diphenylcyclopropenone (DPC). The origin of the receptors is a woman aged 55-75 years with alopecia areata. Some clones in this sample may be carry-over from other donors' samples.

This clonotype was picked up many times. The gene calls are TRBV6-6 and TRBJ2-7, with D hard to call. Germline V gene data show CDR1 as MNHNY and CDR2 as SVGAGI (reference sequence). With 0 bases removed from V and 7 bases from J, the gap between germline ends came to 7 bases. The CDR3 is 12 residues long. CDR3 in amino acids: CASSYSIEEQYF. CDR3 coding DNA: TGTGCCAGCAGTTACTCGATCGAGGAGCAGTACTTC.

Comments on this clonotype: A much larger clone differs from this one at a single base, so this may be a read error. The chain is built from TRBV6-2 or TRBV6-3 and TRBJ1-1; D remains unclear. The CDR3 is 14 amino acids. V was pared by 0 bases and J by 6 bases, with 11 bases between. Germline V gene sequence: CDR1 MNHEY, CDR2 SVGEGT. The CDR3 sequence is CASSYSSRESEAFF. The CDR3 DNA sequence: TGTGCCAGCAGTTACTCGAGTAGGGAATCTGAAGCTTTCTTT.

This clonotype was seen many times. V is TRBV2 and J is TRBJ1-2; 7 bases are shared with TRBD1. CDR3 length: 13 residues. Trimming removed 4 bases from V and 2 bases from J; junction bases left unmatched: 1. Germline lookup yields CDR1 SNHLY and CDR2 FYNNEI. DNA for the CDR3: TGTGCCAGCAGTGGACAGGGAAACTATGGCTACACCTTC. Translated: CASSGQGNYGYTF.

This clonotype came up many times. The rearrangement uses TRBV5-1 and TRBJ1-3; 9 bases match TRBD1. V gave up 2 bases and J gave up 0 bases; unmatched junction bases: 3. There are 16 residues in the CDR3. CDR1 is SGHRS and CDR2 is YFSETQ in the germline V gene. This CDR3 reads CASSLGQGSSGNTIYF. As DNA, the CDR3 is TGCGCCAGCAGCTTAGGACAGGGGAGCTCTGGAAACACCATATATTTT.

Many counts were recorded for this clonotype. The chain recombines TRBV6-5 with TRBJ2-3; D gene ambiguous. This CDR3 contains 12 residues. Looked up from germline, CDR1 is MNHEY and CDR2 is SVGAGI. V was shortened by 6 bases and J by 0 bases, with 4 bases between the two germline ends. In DNA, the CDR3 is TGTGCCAGCAGGGACAGCACAGATACGCAGTATTTT. Its protein product is CASRDSTDTQYF.

This clonotype was observed many times. V gene TRBV6-1 combines with J gene TRBJ1-2; D may be TRBD1 (6 bases). The CDR3 consists of 17 residues. The germline V and J ends were trimmed by 6 bases and 4 bases, with 24 bases remaining between them. Per germline, CDR1 MNHNS and CDR2 SASEGT. The CDR3 loop reads CASSLGGNSGVSYGYTF. The DNA for the CDR3 is TGTGCCAGCAGCCTAGGGGGAAACTCCGGGGTTAGCTATGGCTACACCTTC.

This clonotype has a count of ten or more. The chain combines TRBV4-1 with TRBJ1-5; no definite D call. Germline CDR1 is MGHRA and CDR2 is YSYEKL. Trimming left V 0 bases short and J 7 bases short, with 10 bases between. The CDR3 spans 14 residues. The CDR3 nucleotides read TGCGCCAGCAGCCAAGATGCCCGGGTGCAGCCCCAGCATTTT. It yields the protein CASSQDARVQPQHF.

This clonotype was observed a few times. The CDR3 reads CASSEYYIEGLNTEAFF. The CDR3 nucleotides read TGTGCCAGCAGTGAATATTACATCGAGGGGTTGAACACTGAAGCTTTCTTT. The chain recombines TRBV25-1 with TRBJ1-1; tentatively, D is TRBD1 (5 bases). The CDR3 loop spans 17 amino acids. Deletions cut 0 bases from V and 0 bases from J, with 14 bases between. Germline CDR1 MGHDK, CDR2 SYGVNS. Full variable domain (missing parts from reference TRBV25-1 and TRBJ1-1): EADIYQTPRYLVIGTGKKITLECSQTMGHDKMYWYQQDPGMELHLIHYSYGVNSTEKGDLSSESTVSRIRTEHFPLTLESARPSHTSQYLCASSEYYIEGLNTEAFFGQGTRLTVV.

The chain is built from TRBV20-1 and TRBJ2-7; D might be TRBD1 or TRBD2, each matching 5 bases. The V end lost 5 bases, the J end lost 2 bases, and 10 bases lay between the germline ends. Germline V CDR1 and CDR2: DFQATT, SNEGSKA (reference sequence). CDR3 length equals 12 residues. The CDR3 is CSAGDGTYEQYF. As DNA, the CDR3 is TGCAGTGCTGGGGACGGAACCTACGAGCAGTACTTC.

The sample holds a few counts of this clonotype. The rearrangement links TRBV24-1 to TRBJ1-1; TRBD1 matches 10 bases. Germline V gene data show CDR1 as KGHDR and CDR2 as SFDVKD. J lost 5 bases, V lost 1 base, and 6 bases had no gene match. This CDR3 is built from 16 residues. The CDR3 reads CATSDFVLGQGTEAFF. CDR3 nucleotide sequence: TGTGCCACCAGTGATTTCGTTCTGGGACAGGGGACTGAAGCTTTCTTT.

This clonotype was counted only a few times. The genes are TRBV29-1 and TRBJ1-1; TRBD1 might be the D (5 bases). Per germline, CDR1 SQVTM and CDR2 ANQGSEA. The CDR3 spans 13 residues. Trimming took off 4 bases at V and 4 bases at J, with 13 bases between the two ends. CDR3 sequence (DNA): TGCAGCGTTGGGGGGGACGTAATCACTGAAGCTTTCTTT. Translated, it gives CSVGGDVITEAFF.

The J gene is TRBJ2-7, the V gene TRBV6-5, with a possible D match to TRBD1 (6 bases). V was clipped by 8 bases and J by 3 bases, with 14 bases between them. Looked up from germline, CDR1 is MNHEY and CDR2 is SVGAGI. The CDR3 contains 13 residues. The CDR3 DNA reads TGTGCCAGCGCCCGGTTAGGGGGCTACGAGCAGTACTTC. Translation gives CASARLGGYEQYF.